The 21 T cell receptor beta chains reported below all come from one sample, sequenced in a study of response to subunit inactivated influenza vaccine. MiXCR was run by TCRdb on the RT-PCR reads, yielding one entry per CDR3 protein. Of just under 550,000 distinct CDR3 sequences in the sample, under 30% were seen once. Separately, the same data were catalogued under a study of T cells expressing NK-cell markers. This second study notes: The authors made TCR beta cDNA libraries by 5'RACE template switching. This switching added a universal primer site and UMIs.

Here the sequenced sample was CD4+ T cells sorted from PBMCs, taken roughly 12 days after vaccination. These receptors were collected from a man aged 45-65 years who received an inactivated influenza vaccine.

This chain uses TRBV20-1 with TRBJ1-2, with 10 nucleotides matching TRBD1. CDR3 size: 14 residues. Germline V gives CDR1 DFQATT, CDR2 SNEGSKA (reference sequence). The J segment lost 5 bases and the V segment lost 5 bases, leaving 8 bases of the junction unmatched. This CDR3 is CSAAGQGTSYGYTF. The CDR3, as DNA: TGCAGTGCTGCGGGACAGGGGACTTCATATGGCTACACCTTC.

The J gene is TRBJ1-5, the V gene TRBV20-1; 8 bases agree with TRBD1. Germline assignment: CDR1 DFQATT and CDR2 SNEGSKA (reference sequence). The CDR3 has 14 residues. Trimming removed 3 bases from V and 6 bases from J; junction bases left unmatched: 7. CDR3 protein: CSARPGQGGQPQHF. The CDR3 coding sequence is TGCAGTGCTAGGCCCGGACAGGGAGGTCAGCCCCAGCATTTT.

This chain connects TRBV28 to TRBJ2-7; D uncertain. The CDR3 contains 15 residues. From germline, CDR1 is MDHEN and CDR2 SYDVKM. Deletions cut 7 bases from V and 5 bases from J, with 21 bases between. Written as DNA, the CDR3 is TGTGCCAGCACCGTCCGTGGCACACAGCACCACGAGCAGTACTTC. It yields the protein CASTVRGTQHHEQYF.

The chain has TRBV12-3 or TRBV12-4 and TRBJ2-1; 9 nucleotides line up with TRBD1. V shed 4 bases and J 14 bases; nucleotides not matched to a gene: 12. This CDR3 is 14 amino acids long. This CDR3 reads CASSSGGGQGSEFF. DNA for the CDR3: TGTGCCAGCAGTTCAGGTGGGGGACAGGGTTCGGAGTTCTTC.

This clonotype is a singleton in its sample. V is TRBV20-1 and J is TRBJ2-3, with 8 bases fitting TRBD1. Per the germline V gene, CDR1 is DFQATT and CDR2 is SNEGSKA (reference sequence). The trim removed 2 bases at V and 9 bases at J, leaving 16 bases unmatched. The CDR3 length is 16 residues. As DNA, the CDR3 is TGCAGTGCTAGATTTTCTTCAGGGGGCACGTCTTCCACGCAGTATTTT. Residues: CSARFSSGGTSSTQYF.

This clonotype was found a few times. This chain connects TRBV6-1 to TRBJ2-5; D not certain. CDR3 length: 12 amino acids. The V end lost 11 bases, the J end lost 1 base, and 11 bases lay between the germline ends. Germline CDR1 MNHNS, CDR2 SASEGT. CDR3 nucleotides: TGTGCCTCAGCACACAGCCAAGAGACCCAGTACTTC. Amino acids: CASAHSQETQYF.

Here the CDR3 DNA reads TGCGCCAGCAGCTCAAGAGGGACTAGCGGGGGGCATGAGCAGTACTTC. Translating gives CASSSRGTSGGHEQYF. The V call is TRBV5-1, the J call TRBJ2-7; the match to TRBD2 covers 15 bases. Trimming took 3 bases from V and 7 from J; bases not matched to a gene: 8. Germline CDR1 and CDR2: SGHRS and YFSETQ. The CDR3 runs to 16 residues.

Turning to this clonotype: A read error is possible here, since a much larger clone lies one base away. J is TRBJ2-2 and V is TRBV10-3; 12 bases agree with TRBD1. Trimming at V came to 6 bases and at J to 3 bases, leaving 2 bases not matched to a gene. The CDR3 sequence is 15 residues long. Germline CDR1 reads ENHRY; CDR2 reads SYGVKD. The CDR3 here is CAISGTGGDTGELFF. Written as DNA, the CDR3 is TGTGCCATCAGCGGGACAGGGGGCGACACCGGGGAGCTGTTTTTT.

V and J are TRBV7-8 and TRBJ1-5; 9 positions agree with TRBD1. Trimming took 5 bases from V and 4 from J; bases not matched to a gene: 6. The CDR3 is 15 residues long. Germline lookup yields CDR1 SGHVS and CDR2 FQNEAQ. The CDR3 loop is CASSLGDRANQPQHF. CDR3 bases: TGTGCCAGCAGCCTGGGGGACAGGGCTAATCAGCCCCAGCATTTT.

In DNA, the CDR3 is TGTGCCATCAGTGAGGTACAGGGGTCCTACAATGAGCAGTTCTTC. Translation gives CAISEVQGSYNEQFF. The genes are TRBV10-3 and TRBJ2-1; 7 bases are shared with TRBD1. The CDR3 spans 15 residues. Trimming cost V 2 bases and J 1 base; bases outside gene matches: 2. Looked up from germline, CDR1 is ENHRY and CDR2 is SYGVKD.

This clonotype was counted only a few times. V is TRBV6-5 and J is TRBJ1-1; 8 positions match TRBD1. Per germline, CDR1 MNHEY and CDR2 SVGAGI. V gave up 4 bases and J gave up 1 base; unmatched junction bases: 8. CDR3 size: 16 residues. Here the CDR3 DNA reads TGTGCCAGCAGTTTGTCAGGGGGCAACCCGAACACTGAAGCTTTCTTT. It specifies CASSLSGGNPNTEAFF.

This chain links TRBV10-3 with TRBJ2-7; the D gene could be TRBD1 or TRBD2 (5 bases each). V was shortened by 6 bases and J by 5 bases, with 11 bases between the two germline ends. CDR1 ENHRY and CDR2 SYGVKD come from the germline V gene. CDR3 length: 12 residues. In DNA form, the CDR3 reads TGTGCCATCAGGGGGACGTCCAACGAGCAGTACTTC. It yields the protein CAIRGTSNEQYF.

This clonotype was recorded many times. This chain links TRBV11-2 with TRBJ1-4; D is ambiguous. The CDR3 is 16 residues long. CDR1 and CDR2 from the germline V gene are SGHAT and FQNNGV. The V and J ends lost 3 bases and 0 bases respectively, with 11 bases between them. This CDR3 reads CASSFVRSATNEKLFF. CDR3 bases: TGTGCCAGCAGCTTTGTGCGCAGTGCAACTAATGAAAAACTGTTTTTT.

The V gene is TRBV2, the J gene TRBJ1-6, with D unresolved. Trimming cost V 4 bases and J 0 bases, with 10 bases left between them. The V gene's germline CDR1 is SNHLY and CDR2 FYNNEI. CDR3 length equals 16 residues. Here the CDR3 DNA reads TGTGCCAGCAGTGGCGCGGGGAGCTCCTATAATTCACCCCTCCACTTT. As protein: CASSGAGSSYNSPLHF.

This clonotype showed up just a few times. An end of the junction differs from the germline gene, which may be a read error. This chain joins TRBV7-2 and TRBJ2-5; 8 bases fit TRBD2. Looked up from germline, CDR1 is SGHTA and CDR2 is FQGNSA. This CDR3 is built from 15 residues. In nucleotides, the CDR3 is TGTGCCAGCAGCCTAGCGGCGGGGGGTGGAGAGACCCAGTACTTC. It codes for CASSLAAGGGETQYF.

In this sample, this clonotype turned up many times. The rearrangement joins TRBV28 to TRBJ2-2, with D possibly being TRBD1 (6 bases). CDR3 length: 15 residues. V dropped 7 bases and J dropped 2 bases, with 14 bases sitting between them. Germline V gene sequence: CDR1 MDHEN, CDR2 SYDVKM. The CDR3 DNA reads TGTGCCAGCAAGGAACAGGGTCTTAACACCGGGGAGCTGTTTTTT. Translation: CASKEQGLNTGELFF.

This clonotype showed up just a few times. The chain recombines TRBV12-3 or TRBV12-4 with TRBJ2-3; 11 bases line up with TRBD2. This CDR3 has 15 residues. The junction had 5 bases not matched to a gene; V was cut back by 5 bases and J by 4 bases. The CDR3 DNA reads as TGTGCCAGCAGTCCGACTAGCGGGACCTCAGATACGCAGTATTTT. Residues: CASSPTSGTSDTQYF.

This rearrangement joins TRBV29-1 to TRBJ1-2; D is perhaps TRBD1 (5 bases). This CDR3 spans 16 amino acids. Trimming shortened V by 6 bases and J by 0 bases, and 20 bases separated the two germline ends. CDR1 is SQVTM and CDR2 is ANQGSEA in the germline V gene. The DNA of the CDR3 is TGCAGCGTGGCCCCGGGACGGATTCTTACTAACTATGGCTACACCTTC. This codes for CSVAPGRILTNYGYTF.

CDR3 sequence reads: CASSQDGITYEQYF. CDR3 in DNA: TGCGCCAGCAGCCAAGATGGGATCACCTACGAGCAGTACTTC. This sequence joins TRBV4-1 and TRBJ2-7; D uncertain. From germline, CDR1 is MGHRA and CDR2 YSYEKL. V shed 0 bases and J shed 2 bases, with 8 bases lying between them. This CDR3 is built from 14 residues.

A few counts support this clonotype. The chain recombines TRBV6-2 or TRBV6-3 with TRBJ1-1; D is ambiguous. The V end lost 4 bases, the J end lost 6 bases, and 12 bases lay between the germline ends. CDR1 is MNHEY and CDR2 is SVGEGT in the germline V gene. This CDR3 has 13 residues. The CDR3 protein is CASSSGIGAEAFF. The DNA for the CDR3 is TGTGCCAGCAGTTCCGGGATTGGCGCTGAAGCTTTCTTT.

The V and J genes are TRBV7-2 and TRBJ2-2, with a weak D call TRBD2 (6 bases). CDR1 is SGHTA and CDR2 is FQGNSA in the germline V gene. The CDR3 consists of 17 residues. V gave up 0 bases and J gave up 5 bases, with 16 bases separating them. As DNA, the CDR3 is TGTGCCAGCAGCTTAGCGTTACGCGGGATAAGAACCGGGGAGCTGTTTTTT. Translating it yields CASSLALRGIRTGELFF.